These 27 T cell receptor beta chains came from one sample sequenced in a study of T cells in Graves' hyperthyroidism and ophthalmopathy. Amplified regions were TCR beta CDR3 sequences from RNA transcripts. The study used the HTBI primer set for a first-round RT-PCR of the TCR CDR3. Using its own MiXCR run on the multiplex PCR reads, TCRdb lists one record per CDR3 protein. This table has under 350,000 distinct CDR3 sequences, 20% to 30% appearing once. Sequencing was performed on blood. The source is a man in his forties with Graves' hyperthyroidism that later progressed to Graves' ophthalmopathy.

V gene TRBV28 combines with J gene TRBJ2-7; 8 nucleotides agree with TRBD1. This CDR3 has 16 amino acids. Looked up from germline, CDR1 is MDHEN and CDR2 is SYDVKM. Germline trimming cut 3 bases from V and 5 bases from J; bases unmatched to any gene: 12. The CDR3, as DNA: TGTGCCAGCAGTTTCACCCGGACAGGGACGTCTAACGAGCAGTACTTC. This codes for CASSFTRTGTSNEQYF.

V and J are TRBV29-1 and TRBJ2-7; TRBD2 aligns across 8 bases. CDR1 and CDR2 (germline): SQVTM, ANQGSEA. The ends lost 4 bases at V and 0 bases at J; junction bases unmatched: 2. CDR3 size: 13 residues. Written as DNA, the CDR3 is TGCAGCGTTGGACTAGCGCCCTCCTACGAGCAGTACTTC. Translating gives CSVGLAPSYEQYF.

This clonotype showed up many times. This rearrangement joins TRBV6-2 or TRBV6-3 to TRBJ1-1; the D gene is possibly TRBD1 (6 bases). Trimming pared 5 bases from V and 1 base from J, leaving 14 bases between. Germline V lookup: CDR1 MNHEY, CDR2 SVGEGT. This CDR3 has 15 amino acids. The CDR3, as DNA: TGTGCCAGCAGTAAAGGACAGATTAAGAACACTGAAGCTTTCTTT. Protein sequence: CASSKGQIKNTEAFF.

The rearrangement uses TRBV29-1 and TRBJ2-5, with 7 bases identical to TRBD1. Looked up from germline, CDR1 is SQVTM and CDR2 is ANQGSEA. Trimming at V came to 5 bases and at J to 5 bases, leaving 8 bases not matched to a gene. The CDR3 runs 13 residues. The CDR3 sequence: CSVKAGGTETQYF. In DNA, the CDR3 is TGCAGCGTTAAGGCAGGGGGTACGGAGACCCAGTACTTC.

This clonotype was counted only a few times. The chain carries TRBV11-2 and TRBJ2-5; no clear D. The V gene's germline CDR1 is SGHAT and CDR2 FQNNGV. There are 14 residues in the CDR3. Trimming took off 0 bases at V and 7 bases at J, with 12 bases between the two ends. CDR3 protein: CASSLEGTYGTQYF. The CDR3 DNA follows: TGTGCCAGCAGCTTAGAAGGAACTTATGGGACCCAGTACTTC.

This clonotype appeared many times. J is TRBJ2-5 and V is TRBV5-1, with 14 positions matching TRBD2. This CDR3 comprises 16 residues. CDR1 SGHRS and CDR2 YFSETQ come from the germline V gene. Losses at the gene ends were 4 bases for V and 0 bases for J; bases not matched to a gene: 2. This CDR3 is CASSGLAGGNQETQYF. The CDR3 nucleotides are TGCGCCAGCAGCGGACTAGCGGGAGGAAACCAAGAGACCCAGTACTTC.

This clonotype was observed many times. This chain joins TRBV27 and TRBJ1-1; maybe TRBD1 (6 bases). Germline V CDR1 and CDR2: MNHEY, SMNVEV (reference sequence). The CDR3 is 15 residues long. Trimming cost V 2 bases and J 10 bases, with 20 bases left between them. The DNA for the CDR3 is TGTGCCAGCAGTTTACTTGGACAGCAATATCAGGGAGCTTTCTTT. It codes for CASSLLGQQYQGAFF.

The chain has TRBV12-3 or TRBV12-4 and TRBJ1-1; the D gene is possibly TRBD1 (6 bases). This CDR3 has 14 residues. V gave up 7 bases and J gave up 1 base, with 13 bases separating them. The CDR3 coding sequence is TGTGCCAGCACCCTGGACAGTTCGAACACTGAAGCTTTCTTT. Protein sequence: CASTLDSSNTEAFF.

In its sample, this clonotype was seen many times. The chain couples TRBV28 to TRBJ2-5; possibly TRBD1 for D (6 bases). Trimming shortened V by 2 bases and J by 5 bases, and 15 bases separated the two germline ends. Per germline, CDR1 MDHEN and CDR2 SYDVKM. The CDR3 spans 15 residues. Here the CDR3 reads CASSLPGDNYETQYF. DNA for the CDR3: TGTGCCAGCAGTTTACCAGGGGATAATTACGAGACCCAGTACTTC.

The sample holds a few counts of this clonotype. J is TRBJ2-5 and V is TRBV24-1; TRBD2 agrees at 8 bases. V dropped 6 bases and J dropped 6; count of bases not matched to a gene: 8. The CDR3 spans 14 residues. In germline, CDR1 is KGHDR, CDR2 SFDVKD. CDR3 bases: TGTGCCACCAGTACGGCGGGGGGAGAAAAGACCCAGTACTTC. Amino acids: CATSTAGGEKTQYF.

At least ten counts were recorded for this clonotype. The V and J genes are TRBV11-3 and TRBJ2-7; D is ambiguous. Germline loops: CDR1 SGHNT, CDR2 YENEEA. The ends were cut back, 5 bases at V and 7 bases at J, with 12 bases in the middle. The CDR3 consists of 12 residues. The CDR3 sequence: CASSLGSREQYF. CDR3 sequence (DNA): TGTGCCAGCAGCCTAGGGTCTCGTGAGCAGTACTTC.

This clonotype was detected many times. The rearrangement joins TRBV20-1 to TRBJ2-5; perhaps TRBD2 as D (6 bases). The germline V and J ends were trimmed by 6 bases and 5 bases, with 25 bases remaining between them. From germline, CDR1 is DFQATT and CDR2 SNEGSKA (reference sequence). The CDR3 extends over 16 amino acids. The CDR3 DNA is TGCAGTGCCCAGCCCCAGGACCGGGAGAGGAGGGAGACCCAGTACTTC. It specifies CSAQPQDRERRETQYF.

This clonotype was counted many times. This chain joins TRBV29-1 and TRBJ2-7, with a weak D call TRBD1 (6 bases). This CDR3 comprises 12 residues. Per the germline V gene, CDR1 is SQVTM and CDR2 is ANQGSEA. V gave up 6 bases and J gave up 1 base, with 10 bases separating them. In DNA, the CDR3 is TGCAGCGTCACCACAGGGTCCTACGAGCAGTACTTC. Its translation: CSVTTGSYEQYF.

This clonotype has a count of ten or more. The genes are TRBV27 and TRBJ1-2; no firm D call. There are 14 residues in the CDR3. The ends were cut back, 2 bases at V and 5 bases at J, with 12 bases in the middle. The germline V gene encodes CDR1 MNHEY and CDR2 SMNVEV (reference sequence). The CDR3 DNA sequence: TGTGCCAGCAGTTTAGACGCGGGGTGGTATGGCTACACCTTC. Its translation: CASSLDAGWYGYTF.

The table lists this clonotype with many counts. The chain employs TRBV2 and TRBJ2-7; D call uncertain. Germline values: CDR1 SNHLY, CDR2 FYNNEI. The CDR3 spans 11 residues. With 8 bases removed from V and 3 bases from J, the gap between germline ends came to 8 bases. In DNA, the CDR3 is TGTGCCAGCTGTCGGCACTACGAGCAGTACTTC. This sequence encodes CASCRHYEQYF.

The chain's CDR3 is CASSGGSSGRITYEQYF. Here the CDR3 DNA reads TGTGCCAGCAGTGGGGGGTCTAGCGGGAGAATCACCTACGAGCAGTACTTC. The chain is built from TRBV28 and TRBJ2-7; 10 bases are shared with TRBD2. The length of the CDR3 is 17 residues. The ends lost 5 bases at V and 2 bases at J; junction bases unmatched: 12. CDR1 is MDHEN, CDR2 SYDVKM, per germline.

The sample holds many counts of this clonotype. The chain recombines TRBV20-1 with TRBJ2-4; D assignment may be TRBD1 or TRBD2 (5 bases each). Trimming cost V 4 bases and J 8 bases, with 15 bases left between them. CDR3 size: 13 residues. The germline gives CDR1 DFQATT, CDR2 SNEGSKA (reference sequence). The CDR3 bases are TGCAGTGCTAAGGGACCCCTGGGAGACATTCAGTACTTC. As protein: CSAKGPLGDIQYF.

This rearrangement joins TRBV12-3 or TRBV12-4 to TRBJ1-1; D uncertain. V lost 4 bases and J lost 1, with 13 bases in between. The CDR3 is made up of 15 amino acids. CDR3 loop: CASSSLWAQNTEAFF. DNA for the CDR3: TGTGCCAGCAGTTCCCTCTGGGCCCAGAACACTGAAGCTTTCTTT.

This clonotype showed up many times. J is TRBJ2-2 and V is TRBV24-1; TRBD2 is a possible D gene (6 bases). Per the germline V gene, CDR1 is KGHDR and CDR2 is SFDVKD. The length of the CDR3 is 16 residues. The ends were cut back, 7 bases at V and 2 bases at J, with 16 bases in the middle. The DNA for the CDR3 is TGTGCCACCAGCGCGCTTGGAGGGTTCAACACCGGGGAGCTGTTTTTT. It codes for CATSALGGFNTGELFF.

In this sample, this clonotype turned up many times. CDR3 DNA sequence: TGTGCCAGCAGTTTGGGGGGATCATATGGCTACACCTTC. Translating it yields CASSLGGSYGYTF. The chain combines TRBV12-3 or TRBV12-4 with TRBJ1-2; maybe TRBD1 (5 bases). Trimming shortened V by 3 bases and J by 5 bases, and 10 bases separated the two germline ends. There are 13 residues in the CDR3.

Ten or more counts support this clonotype. V usage is TRBV20-1 and J usage is TRBJ2-5; D possibly matches TRBD1 or TRBD2 (5 bases each). CDR1 is DFQATT and CDR2 is SNEGSKA in the germline V gene (reference sequence). The CDR3 extends over 16 amino acids. The V gene lost 2 bases and the J gene lost 1 base, with 17 bases spanning the gap. CDR3 loop: CSARKGVGRIQETQYF. The CDR3 bases are TGCAGTGCTAGAAAAGGGGTGGGACGGATCCAAGAGACCCAGTACTTC.

There are many counts of this clonotype. The chain has TRBV12-3 or TRBV12-4 and TRBJ2-7; the match to TRBD2 covers 11 bases. There are 14 residues in the CDR3. After removal of 6 bases from V and 3 bases from J, the junction contained 4 bases not matched to a gene. The CDR3 here is CASSLTSGSYEQYF. CDR3 coding DNA: TGTGCCAGCAGCTTAACTAGCGGGAGCTACGAGCAGTACTTC.

This clonotype was seen repeatedly, ten times or more. CDR3 in amino acids: CASSESLDRAYEQYF. CDR3 bases: TGCGCCAGCAGTGAGTCGCTGGACAGAGCCTACGAGCAGTACTTC. This chain links TRBV10-1 with TRBJ2-7; TRBD1 is a possible D gene (6 bases). CDR3 length equals 15 residues. CDR1 WNHNN and CDR2 SYGVQD come from the germline V gene (reference sequence). V lost 0 bases to trimming and J lost 2 bases, with 11 bases between them.

This clonotype was recorded at least ten times. This chain connects TRBV12-3 or TRBV12-4 to TRBJ2-5, with 9 bases that match TRBD2. CDR3 length: 15 amino acids. V dropped 6 bases and J dropped 1; count of bases not matched to a gene: 6. This chain's CDR3 is CASRFKTSGQETQYF. Written as DNA, the CDR3 is TGTGCCAGCAGATTCAAGACTAGCGGCCAAGAGACCCAGTACTTC.

In its sample, this clonotype was seen many times. The chain joins TRBV20-1 to TRBJ2-4; D gene uncertain. This CDR3 spans 17 amino acids. V lost 6 bases and J 0 bases, leaving 21 bases between the germline ends. Germline CDR1 reads DFQATT; CDR2 reads SNEGSKA (reference sequence). CDR3: CSAAWEVALLAKNIQYF. The CDR3 bases are TGCAGTGCAGCATGGGAAGTGGCGCTGCTAGCCAAAAACATTCAGTACTTC.

The sample holds many counts of this clonotype. The V gene is TRBV19, the J gene TRBJ2-7; weak D call: TRBD2 (5 bases). The V end was cut by 3 bases, the J end by 8 bases, with 14 bases between. CDR1 is LNHDA and CDR2 is SQIVND in the germline V gene (reference sequence). CDR3 length: 13 amino acids. The CDR3 bases are TGTGCCAGTAGTATTAGGAGGTCGTCTAAGCAGTACTTC. This encodes CASSIRRSSKQYF.

This clonotype was observed at least ten times. This chain joins TRBV3-1 and TRBJ1-3; no clear D gene. V lost 1 base and J lost 2, with 6 bases in between. This CDR3 spans 14 amino acids. Germline V gives CDR1 LGHDT, CDR2 YNNKEL (reference sequence). This CDR3 is CASSQGETGNTIYF. DNA for the CDR3: TGTGCCAGCAGCCAAGGAGAAACTGGAAACACCATATATTTT. Together with reference TRBV3-1 and TRBJ1-3, the CDR3 gives the full variable domain: DTAVSQTPKYLVTQMGNDKSIKCEQNLGHDTMYWYKQDSKKFLKIMFSYNNKELIINETVPNRFSPKSPDKAHLNLHINSLELGDSAVYFCASSQGETGNTIYFGEGSWLTVV.